This T cell receptor (beta chain) emerged from a study of response to subunit inactivated influenza vaccine. Study-wide results and caveats: Researchers suggested that each seasonal influenza vaccination recruits few new T cells.

TCRdb reprocessed the RT-PCR reads with MiXCR, giving one entry per CDR3 protein. The repertoire has around 570,000 distinct CDR3 sequences, 11% of them found once; the top ten carry 9.5% to 12%. V was clipped by 1 base and J by 2 bases, with 9 bases between them. The CDR3 is made up of 15 amino acids. A remark on this clonotype: The antigen is unknown.

The same sample was also studied in work on T cells expressing NK-cell markers. That paper states: Production of TCR beta cDNA relied on 5'RACE template switching with UMIs. The TCR beta repertoires were obtained from sorted CD3+CD56+NKG2C+, CD3+CD56+NKG2C- and CD3+CD56-NKG2C+ T cells. A range of about 1.0-7.0% of CD8+ T cells consisted of dominant NKG2C+ clonotypes in 5 to 7 donors.

This clonotype was sampled from a man aged 45-65 years who received an inactivated influenza vaccine. The V gene is TRBV12-3 or TRBV12-4, the J gene TRBJ2-1; D gene uncertain. Sample: PBMCs from blood, taken on the day of vaccination. CDR3 sequence: CASSLEVRTYNEQFF. In DNA, the CDR3 is TGTGCCAGCAGTTTAGAGGTCAGAACCTACAATGAGCAGTTCTTC.